The clone carrying this T cell receptor beta chain was picked up one time. The sample is drawn from a study of Ad26.COV2.S vaccination and SARS-CoV-2 variants. Background on the study: It was the COV1001 Ad26.COV2.S trial arm that included the donor. Intramuscularly, Ad26.COV2.S was given either once or twice, 56 days apart.

The treatment was: around 19 received Ad26.COV2.S at low or high dose, single or two shots; about 5 received placebo; per-sample allocation not given. Material that was analyzed had been drawn on day 63 after the first vaccine or placebo injection. Libraries were prepared by immunoSEQ multiplex PCR; TCRdb keeps only in-frame clonotypes and omits some of them. Found here are around 450,000 clones, about 90% of them singletons; the top ten hold roughly 4.3%. This CDR3 has 16 amino acids. The germline V gene has CDR1 ENHRY and CDR2 SYGVKD. V was pared by 0 bases and J by 3 bases, with 12 bases between. This TCR came from a person aged 18-60 years who received the Ad26.COV2.S COVID-19 vaccine or a placebo. The chain is built from TRBV10-3 and TRBJ2-1; D remains ambiguous. The sequenced sample was peripheral blood, obtained in a trial of Ad26.COV2.S vaccine versus placebo. The CDR3 protein is CAISESRGRDYNEQFF. CDR3 coding DNA: TGTGCCATCAGTGAGTCCCGTGGTAGGGACTACAATGAGCAGTTCTTC.